The clone carrying this T cell receptor beta chain was observed at least ten times. The PBMCs had their origin in around 10 ml of fresh peripheral blood. This specimen belongs to a study of T cells in Graves' hyperthyroidism and ophthalmopathy. The CDR3 runs 12 residues. V was clipped by 10 bases and J by 7 bases, with 16 bases between them. Germline V gene lookup returns CDR1 MDHEN and CDR2 SYDVKM. The investigators amplified TCR beta CDR3 regions from RNA transcripts. HTBI primers were employed in a first-round RT-PCR of the TCR CDR3. TCRdb called the multiplex PCR reads again in MiXCR, with one record for every CDR3 protein. Here the sample spans some 550,000 distinct CDR3 sequences, about 20% being singletons.

The chain is built from TRBV28 and TRBJ1-1; D might be TRBD1 (5 bases). The receptor was isolated from a man aged 18 to 35 with Graves' hyperthyroidism. The sequencing input was blood. CDR3 bases: TGTGCCACGGGGGGAACACCAGGTGAAGCTTTCTTT. Residues: CATGGTPGEAFF.